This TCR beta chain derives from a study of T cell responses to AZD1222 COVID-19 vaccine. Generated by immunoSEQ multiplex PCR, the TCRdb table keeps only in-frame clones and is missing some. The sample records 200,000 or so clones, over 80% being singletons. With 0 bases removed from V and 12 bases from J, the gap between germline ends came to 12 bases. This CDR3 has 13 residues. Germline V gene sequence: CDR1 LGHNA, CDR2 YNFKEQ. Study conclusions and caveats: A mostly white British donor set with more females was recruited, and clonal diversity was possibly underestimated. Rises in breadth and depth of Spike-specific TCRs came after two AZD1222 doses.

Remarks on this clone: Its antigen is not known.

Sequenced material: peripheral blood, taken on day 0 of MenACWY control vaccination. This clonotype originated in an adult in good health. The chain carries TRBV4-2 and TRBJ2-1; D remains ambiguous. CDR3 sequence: CASSQDLGIRQFF. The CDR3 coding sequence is TGTGCCAGCAGCCAAGATCTAGGAATTAGGCAGTTCTTC.